Presented here are 7 T cell receptor beta chains from one specimen sequenced in a study of T cells after yellow fever vaccination. TCRdb passed the 5' RACE reads through MiXCR, listing each CDR3 protein once. The profile shows some 200,000 distinct CDR3 sequences, roughly 11% of them singletons. The material was CD8+ T cells sorted from PBMCs, obtained 15 days after the yellow fever booster vaccination. The receptors here all came from a man aged 18 to 35 who received the YFV17D yellow fever vaccine.

This clonotype was seen a few times. V usage is TRBV6-1 and J usage is TRBJ2-3; TRBD2 matches 8 bases. Germline CDR1 and CDR2: MNHNS and SASEGT. The CDR3 covers 15 residues. V was pared by 3 bases and J by 5 bases, with 7 bases of the junction left unmatched. CDR3: CASSDEAGVRDTQYF. CDR3 coding DNA: TGTGCCAGCAGTGACGAAGCGGGGGTCAGAGATACGCAGTATTTT.

This clonotype has ten or more counts. CDR3 nucleotide sequence: TGTGCCAGCAGGGTGGGCTCTACAGATACGCAGTATTTT. The encoded protein is CASRVGSTDTQYF. The V call is TRBV11-2, the J call TRBJ2-3; D is ambiguous. The CDR3 runs 13 residues. Trimming left V 6 bases short and J 3 bases short, with 10 bases between. The V gene's germline CDR1 is SGHAT and CDR2 FQNNGV.

The chain combines TRBV12-3 or TRBV12-4 with TRBJ2-2; D unresolved. The length of the CDR3 is 14 residues. V lost 7 bases and J lost 1, with 10 bases in between. CDR3 protein: CASTQDGNTGELFF. CDR3 DNA sequence: TGTGCCAGCACTCAGGACGGGAACACCGGGGAGCTGTTTTTT.

This clonotype has more than one count but fewer than ten. This chain uses TRBV6-6 with TRBJ2-1, with D perhaps matching TRBD2 (6 bases). The CDR3 is made up of 12 amino acids. The germline V and J ends were trimmed by 5 bases and 9 bases, with 11 bases remaining between them. CDR1 MNHNY and CDR2 SVGAGI come from the germline V gene (reference sequence). The CDR3 nucleotides are TGTGCCAGCAGTCGAGACGGGGGTGAGCAGTTCTTC. Translated: CASSRDGGEQFF.

This clonotype was observed a handful of times. In nucleotides, the CDR3 is TGCGCCAGCAGCGTGACAGGAGCCAACACTGAAGCTTTCTTT. Translating gives CASSVTGANTEAFF. The V and J genes are TRBV10-2 and TRBJ1-1, with TRBD1 as a possible D gene (6 bases). CDR3 length equals 14 residues. Trimming pared 6 bases from V and 2 bases from J, leaving 13 bases between. Per germline, CDR1 WSHSY and CDR2 SAAADI.

This clonotype was picked up a small number of times. The rearrangement uses TRBV7-3 and TRBJ2-1; the D gene could be TRBD1 or TRBD2 (5 bases each). CDR3 length: 14 residues. V lost 3 bases and J lost 5, with 11 bases in between. Looked up from germline, CDR1 is SGHTA and CDR2 is FQGTGA. The CDR3 DNA is TGTGCCAGCAGCTTCTTGGGACCACACAATGAGCAGTTCTTC. This sequence encodes CASSFLGPHNEQFF.

This chain joins TRBV7-8 and TRBJ2-3; D unclear. Germline-derived CDR1 and CDR2 are SGHVS and FQNEAQ. Trimming pared 5 bases from V and 5 bases from J, leaving 17 bases between. This CDR3 has 15 amino acids. CDR3 loop: CASSPSVGSGDTQYF. The CDR3 DNA is TGTGCCAGCAGCCCTAGTGTGGGTTCTGGAGATACGCAGTATTTT.